This T cell receptor (beta chain) is from a study of shared clonotypes between healthy human individuals. Across the whole study: Each donor contributed plates that comprised three CD4 naive, three CD4 memory, two CD8 naive and one CD8 memory. Regarding the study as a whole: A generally larger estimated richness was seen in naive subsets than in memory subsets. The study sampled only blood, and tissue repertoires likely differ.

V was shortened by 3 bases and J by 7 bases, with 9 bases between the two germline ends. The CDR3 is made up of 12 amino acids. The germline gives CDR1 SEHNR, CDR2 FQNEAQ (reference sequence). With regard to this clone: Its specificity is unknown.

Authors' data handling: Without quality scores, immunoSEQ junctional reads could not be filtered like full-length reads. This table comes from immunoSEQ multiplex PCR, and its TCRdb copy is limited to in-frame clones, with some not included. V and J calls and clone size follow that table, whereas D and trimming were derived from the DNA. The table has roughly 330,000 clones, about 74% seen once; the top ten hold under 13%. The chain carries TRBV7-9 and TRBJ1-2, with D unclear. The sequence was collected from a man aged 30 to 45 in good health. Sequencing was carried out using memory CD4+ T cells sorted from blood. Regarding subset: CD45RA-negative fraction. CDR3 loop: CASSFTAGGYTF. As DNA, the CDR3 is TGTGCCAGCAGCTTTACAGCCGGTGGCTACACCTTC. Full variable domain (missing parts from reference TRBV7-9 and TRBJ1-2): DTGVSQNPRHKITKRGQNVTFRCDPISEHNRLYWYRQTLGQGPEFLTYFQNEAQLEKSRLLSDRFSAERPKGSFSTLEIQRTEQGDSAMYLCASSFTAGGYTFGSGTRLTVV.